Listed below are T cell receptor beta chains from one sample, sequenced in a study of T cells in Graves' hyperthyroidism and ophthalmopathy. TCRdb called the multiplex PCR reads again in MiXCR, with one record for every CDR3 protein. The table lists 550,000 to 800,000 distinct CDR3 sequences, about a sixth of them singletons, with 8.4% in the top ten. Sequenced input: blood. These receptors all come from a man between 18 and 35 years old with Graves' hyperthyroidism. The CDR3 runs from the conserved cysteine through the conserved F or W. D genes are given only for firm matches. Part of the rows lack a size; the others show once, few, many or a class for expanded clones.

d_call: TRBD1; v_call: TRBV24-1; j_call: TRBJ2-5; clone_size: many; cdr3_aa: CATSDSGQLQETQYF; cdr3_nt: TGTGCCACCAGTGATTCGGGACAGCTTCAAGAGACCCAGTACTTC
d_call: NA; v_call: TRBV6-5; j_call: TRBJ2-5; clone_size: NA; cdr3_aa: CASSYKGRKAGETQYF; cdr3_nt: TGTGCCAGCAGTTACAAGGGGAGGAAAGCGGGAGAGACCCAGTACTTC
d_call: TRBD2; v_call: TRBV7-9; j_call: TRBJ2-1; clone_size: NA; cdr3_aa: CASRSSGNNEQLF; cdr3_nt: TGTGCCAGCAGATCCAGCGGGAACAATGAGCAGCTCTTC
d_call: TRBD1; v_call: TRBV28; j_call: TRBJ2-7; clone_size: many; cdr3_aa: CASRRDRVMSDEQYF; cdr3_nt: TGTGCCAGCAGACGGGACAGGGTAATGTCCGACGAGCAGTACTTC
d_call: TRBD1; v_call: TRBV18; j_call: TRBJ1-1; clone_size: many; cdr3_aa: CASSPYRTGTGSTEAFF; cdr3_nt: TGTGCCAGCTCACCTTACCGAACCGGGACAGGATCCACTGAAGCTTTCTTT
d_call: TRBD1; v_call: TRBV19; j_call: TRBJ2-5; clone_size: few; cdr3_aa: CASSPRDRTTETQYF; cdr3_nt: TGTGCCAGTAGTCCCCGGGACAGGACTACGGAGACCCAGTACTTC
d_call: NA; v_call: TRBV12-5; j_call: TRBJ2-5; clone_size: NA; cdr3_aa: CASGLIPRQETQYF; cdr3_nt: TGTGCTAGTGGTTTGATCCCGCGCCAAGAGACCCAGTACTTC
d_call: NA; v_call: TRBV6-1; j_call: TRBJ1-5; clone_size: NA; cdr3_aa: CASRNVEDYSNQPQHF; cdr3_nt: TGTGCCAGCAGGAATGTCGAGGATTATAGCAATCAGCCCCAGCATTTT
d_call: NA; v_call: TRBV7-8; j_call: TRBJ2-3; clone_size: many; cdr3_aa: CASSLRWSTDTQYF; cdr3_nt: TGTGCCAGCAGCTTAAGGTGGAGCACAGATACGCAGTATTTT
d_call: TRBD1; v_call: TRBV6-1; j_call: TRBJ2-3; clone_size: many; cdr3_aa: CASRQGQGYADTQYF; cdr3_nt: TGTGCCAGCAGGCAAGGACAGGGATACGCAGATACGCAGTATTTT
d_call: NA; v_call: TRBV6-1; j_call: TRBJ2-7; clone_size: many; cdr3_aa: CASSDGPGQAYEQYF; cdr3_nt: TGTGCCAGCAGTGATGGGCCGGGACAAGCCTACGAGCAGTACTTC
d_call: TRBD1; v_call: TRBV12-3/TRBV12-4; j_call: TRBJ1-3; clone_size: NA; cdr3_aa: CASSLWQGADTIYF; cdr3_nt: TGTGCCAGCAGTTTATGGCAGGGGGCGGACACCATATATTTT
d_call: NA; v_call: TRBV19; j_call: TRBJ1-5; clone_size: NA; cdr3_aa: CASSIGRVVQPQHF; cdr3_nt: TGTGCCAGTAGTATAGGCAGGGTGGTTCAGCCCCAGCATTTT
d_call: NA; v_call: TRBV30; j_call: TRBJ1-5; clone_size: NA; cdr3_aa: CAWSRTRNQPQHF; cdr3_nt: TGTGCCTGGTCGAGGACAAGGAATCAGCCCCAGCATTTT
d_call: NA; v_call: TRBV25-1; j_call: TRBJ1-1; clone_size: NA; cdr3_aa: CASGSGWGTEAFF; cdr3_nt: TGTGCCAGCGGCTCAGGCTGGGGGACTGAAGCTTTCTTT
d_call: NA; v_call: TRBV11-2; j_call: TRBJ1-6; clone_size: many; cdr3_aa: CASSSDNSPLHF; cdr3_nt: TGTGCCAGCAGCTCTGATAATTCACCCCTCCACTTT
d_call: TRBD2; v_call: TRBV7-6; j_call: TRBJ2-1; clone_size: NA; cdr3_aa: CASSLASGRAGSYNEQFF; cdr3_nt: TGTGCCAGCAGCTTAGCTAGCGGGAGGGCCGGGTCCTACAATGAGCAGTTCTTC
d_call: NA; v_call: TRBV27; j_call: TRBJ2-7; clone_size: NA; cdr3_aa: CASSFEGGDDHYEQYF; cdr3_nt: TGTGCCAGCAGTTTTGAGGGGGGAGATGATCACTACGAGCAGTACTTC
d_call: NA; v_call: TRBV2; j_call: TRBJ1-2; clone_size: NA; cdr3_aa: CASSGGRPYGYTF; cdr3_nt: TGTGCCAGCTCAGGTGGGCGGCCTTATGGCTACACCTTC
d_call: TRBD1; v_call: TRBV6-1; j_call: TRBJ1-2; clone_size: NA; cdr3_aa: CASSRSPDRDGGYTF; cdr3_nt: TGTGCCAGCAGTCGCTCACCAGACAGGGACGGCGGCTACACCTTC
d_call: NA; v_call: TRBV28; j_call: TRBJ2-3; clone_size: many; cdr3_aa: CASSLGPAEVQGREDTQYF; cdr3_nt: TGTGCCAGCAGTTTAGGCCCGGCGGAAGTACAGGGGAGGGAAGATACGCAGTATTTT
d_call: NA; v_call: TRBV5-1; j_call: TRBJ1-1; clone_size: many; cdr3_aa: CASSPGRGYVDTEAFF; cdr3_nt: TGCGCCAGCAGCCCCGGACGGGGGTACGTAGACACTGAAGCTTTCTTT
d_call: TRBD2; v_call: TRBV12-3/TRBV12-4; j_call: TRBJ2-2; clone_size: NA; cdr3_aa: CASSLRLAGGITGELFF; cdr3_nt: TGTGCCAGCAGTTTAAGGCTAGCGGGAGGGATAACCGGGGAGCTGTTTTTT
d_call: NA; v_call: TRBV12-3/TRBV12-4; j_call: TRBJ2-6; clone_size: many; cdr3_aa: CASSPFWDSGANVLTF; cdr3_nt: TGTGCCAGCAGCCCATTTTGGGACTCTGGGGCCAACGTCCTGACTTTC
d_call: NA; v_call: TRBV29-1; j_call: TRBJ2-1; clone_size: few; cdr3_aa: CSVPGNEQFF; cdr3_nt: TGCAGCGTTCCTGGAAATGAGCAGTTCTTC
d_call: NA; v_call: TRBV20-1; j_call: TRBJ1-5; clone_size: many; cdr3_aa: CSASQGTNQPQHF; cdr3_nt: TGCAGTGCTAGCCAGGGGACGAATCAGCCCCAGCATTTT
d_call: NA; v_call: TRBV2; j_call: TRBJ2-7; clone_size: many; cdr3_aa: CASSESLASYEQYF; cdr3_nt: TGTGCCAGCAGTGAGAGTCTAGCTTCCTACGAGCAGTACTTC
d_call: TRBD2; v_call: TRBV15; j_call: TRBJ2-7; clone_size: few; cdr3_aa: CATSKGTSGVYYEQYF; cdr3_nt: TGTGCCACCAGCAAAGGGACTAGCGGAGTCTACTACGAGCAGTACTTC
d_call: NA; v_call: TRBV20-1; j_call: TRBJ2-7; clone_size: few; cdr3_aa: CSARDRASWMEGDEQYF; cdr3_nt: TGCAGTGCTAGAGATCGAGCTAGCTGGATGGAAGGAGACGAGCAGTACTTC
d_call: NA; v_call: TRBV20-1; j_call: TRBJ2-4; clone_size: many; cdr3_aa: CSARDRQRPNIQYF; cdr3_nt: TGCAGTGCTAGAGATCGCCAGCGGCCAAACATTCAGTACTTC
d_call: TRBD1; v_call: TRBV7-3; j_call: TRBJ2-3; clone_size: many; cdr3_aa: CASSSPGTGGTDTQYF; cdr3_nt: TGTGCCAGCAGCTCCCCCGGGACAGGGGGCACAGATACGCAGTATTTT
d_call: NA; v_call: TRBV12-3/TRBV12-4; j_call: TRBJ2-2; clone_size: few; cdr3_aa: CASSPGERWGAGELFF; cdr3_nt: TGTGCCAGCAGCCCCGGGGAGCGTTGGGGGGCCGGGGAGCTGTTTTTT
d_call: TRBD1; v_call: TRBV29-1; j_call: TRBJ1-1; clone_size: many; cdr3_aa: CSVEGDRVGPEAFF; cdr3_nt: TGCAGCGTTGAAGGTGACAGGGTGGGGCCTGAAGCTTTCTTT